This T cell receptor (beta chain) is drawn from a study of blood T cell repertoires in COVID-19. Across the study: Both acute and convalescent COVID-19 samples were obtained from the United States, Italy and Spain. PBMCs, B-cell-depleted T cells, or T cells provided the cDNA or gDNA that made up the material.

As processed by the authors: Amplification from reference gene primers served as the basis for estimated nucleated cell counts. Assay: immunoSEQ multiplex PCR; the TCRdb copy retains only in-frame clones and omits some. The DNA was the basis for D and trimming; V, J and clone size are from that table. Of tens of thousands of clones in the sample, over 65% were seen once. J lost 2 bases, V lost 5 bases, and 4 bases had no gene match. From germline, CDR1 is KGHDR and CDR2 SFDVKD. The CDR3 spans 14 residues. This clonotype originated in an older woman with acute or convalescent COVID-19. Sequencing was performed on peripheral blood. The rearrangement joins TRBV24-1 to TRBJ2-5; 7 positions agree with TRBD1. The CDR3 nucleotides are TGTGCCACCAGTGGAACAGGGGCTCAAGAGACCCAGTACTTC. Translation: CATSGTGAQETQYF.